Below are 17 T cell receptor beta chains sequenced from a single sample in a study of blood T cell repertoires in COVID-19. Assay used: immunoSEQ multiplex PCR; TCRdb lists only in-frame clones, some missing. This table has over 85,000 clones, 76% appearing once. The sequenced sample consisted of peripheral blood. All receptors derive from a woman over 75 with acute or convalescent COVID-19.

This clone showed up just once. The chain links TRBV19 to TRBJ1-1; 7 bases match TRBD1. Germline V CDR1 and CDR2: LNHDA, SQIVND (reference sequence). This CDR3 is built from 14 residues. After removal of 0 bases from V and 4 bases from J, the junction contained 2 bases not matched to a gene. The CDR3 is CASSIDRGATEAFF. The DNA of the CDR3 is TGTGCCAGTAGTATAGACAGGGGGGCCACTGAAGCTTTCTTT.

The V gene is TRBV10-2, the J gene TRBJ1-5; 9 nucleotides agree with TRBD1. CDR3 size: 15 residues. Germline V gene sequence: CDR1 WSHSY, CDR2 SAAADI. Unmatched junction bases numbered 7, after V lost 6 bases and J lost 4 bases. The CDR3 DNA sequence: TGCGCCAGCAGGGATCGACAGGGGGAAAATCAGCCCCAGCATTTT. Its translation is CASRDRQGENQPQHF.

The chain links TRBV21-1 to TRBJ2-7; the table names TRBD2, a call not compared with the DNA. TRBV21-1 is marked as a pseudogene. The CDR3 consists of 18 residues. CDR3 sequence (DNA): TGTGCCAGCAGCAAACCTCGGACGGAGCGGCCTAAAAACTACGAGCAGTACTTC. It is translated as CASSKPRTERPKNYEQYF.

The rearrangement uses TRBV6-4 and TRBJ2-1; 9 bases are a match to TRBD2. Germline lookup yields CDR1 MRHNA and CDR2 SNTAGT. Unmatched junction bases numbered 3, after V lost 6 bases and J lost 6 bases. The CDR3 is 13 residues long. CDR3 residues: CASSLGLANEQFF. In DNA, the CDR3 is TGTGCCAGCAGCCTGGGACTAGCCAATGAGCAGTTCTTC.

The chain employs TRBV4-2 and TRBJ1-5, with 8 bases fitting TRBD1. Germline lookup yields CDR1 LGHNA and CDR2 YNFKEQ. The CDR3 covers 16 residues. Losses at the gene ends were 2 bases for V and 2 bases for J; bases not matched to a gene: 5. In DNA, the CDR3 is TGTGCCAGCAGCCAATTGGGACAGGCTGGCAATCAGCCCCAGCATTTT. Translating it yields CASSQLGQAGNQPQHF.

This rearrangement joins TRBV5-1 to TRBJ1-1; 7 bases are shared with TRBD1. The CDR3 has 15 amino acids. V shed 2 bases, J shed 1 base, and the junction held 5 bases outside the gene matches. Germline V gives CDR1 SGHRS, CDR2 YFSETQ. The CDR3, as DNA: TGCGCCAGCAGCTTTCTTCGGACAGGGAACACTGAAGCTTTCTTT. Translation: CASSFLRTGNTEAFF.

The chain recombines TRBV19 with TRBJ2-2; 9 bases fit TRBD1. Losses at the gene ends were 6 bases for V and 2 bases for J; bases not matched to a gene: 7. This CDR3 has 16 residues. Germline V CDR1 and CDR2: LNHDA, SQIVND (reference sequence). The CDR3 spells CASRARGQGNTGELFF. CDR3 DNA: TGTGCCAGTAGGGCAAGGGGACAGGGAAACACCGGGGAGCTGTTTTTT.

The sample holds a few counts of this clone. The CDR3 DNA reads as TGTGCCAGCAGCTCAACTTTAGCGGGAGGCTCCTACGAGCAGTACTTC. Translation gives CASSSTLAGGSYEQYF. This rearrangement joins TRBV7-9 to TRBJ2-7, with 10 bases matching TRBD2. Germline V gene lookup returns CDR1 SEHNR and CDR2 FQNEAQ (reference sequence). This CDR3 is built from 16 residues. J was trimmed by 0 bases and V by 4 bases; bases with no gene match: 6.

The chain joins TRBV5-1 to TRBJ2-7; D is possibly TRBD1 (5 bases). The CDR3 runs 15 residues. Germline loops: CDR1 SGHRS, CDR2 YFSETQ. Trimming removed 0 bases at V and 3 bases at J, with 13 bases between. The CDR3, as DNA: TGCGCCAGCAGCTTGGCCGTAGGGGCGAGCTACGAGCAGTACTTC. It yields the protein CASSLAVGASYEQYF.

The chain joins TRBV19 to TRBJ1-4; weak D call: TRBD1 (6 bases). The CDR3 runs to 17 residues. The V and J ends lost 6 bases and 0 bases respectively, with 17 bases between them. Germline-derived CDR1 and CDR2 are LNHDA and SQIVND (reference sequence). The CDR3 DNA is TGTGCCAGTAGCTCCACGGGACACCCAACAACTAATGAAAAACTGTTTTTT. It translates to CASSSTGHPTTNEKLFF. The variable domain in full, with the rest retrieved from reference TRBV19 and TRBJ1-4, is DGGITQSPKYLFRKEGQNVTLSCEQNLNHDAMYWYRQDPGQGLRLIYYSQIVNDFQKGDIAEGYSVSREKKESFPLTVTSAQKNPTAFYLCASSSTGHPTTNEKLFFGSGTQLSVL.

CDR3 DNA: TGTGCCAGCAGCGGCCGACTAGTAACCGGGGAGCTGTTTTTT. Translating gives CASSGRLVTGELFF. The genes are TRBV9 and TRBJ2-2, with a weak D call TRBD2 (6 bases). The CDR3 totals 14 residues. Germline CDR1 is SGDLS and CDR2 is YYNGEE. The ends were cut back, 3 bases at V and 5 bases at J, with 11 bases in the middle.

The gene calls are TRBV9 and TRBJ2-5, with 9 nucleotides matching TRBD1. The CDR3 is 16 residues long. Germline values: CDR1 SGDLS, CDR2 YYNGEE. The ends lost 3 bases at V and 4 bases at J; junction bases unmatched: 10. DNA for the CDR3: TGTGCCAGCAGCGCTGGGACAGGGACCCCGAGAGAGACCCAGTACTTC. Its protein product is CASSAGTGTPRETQYF.

This clone was detected only once. The V call is TRBV14, the J call TRBJ2-1, with D maybe TRBD2 (6 bases). V was cut by 5 bases and J by 7 bases, with 15 bases left in between. CDR1 and CDR2 from the germline V gene are SGHDN and FVKESK. This CDR3 region has 14 residues. This chain's CDR3 is CASSSPGRGNEQFF. The CDR3 coding sequence is TGTGCCAGCAGCTCTCCCGGACGGGGGAATGAGCAGTTCTTC.

V usage is TRBV9 and J usage is TRBJ2-7, with 9 bases matching TRBD1. The CDR3 covers 13 residues. CDR1 is SGDLS, CDR2 YYNGEE, per germline. The J segment lost 5 bases and the V segment lost 5 bases, leaving 5 bases of the junction unmatched. The CDR3 spells CASSGDRAHEQYF. The CDR3 coding sequence is TGTGCCAGCAGTGGGGACAGGGCTCACGAGCAGTACTTC. Full variable domain (rest looked up from reference TRBV9 and TRBJ2-7): DSGVTQTPKHLITATGQRVTLRCSPRSGDLSVYWYQQSLDQGLQFLIQYYNGEERAKGNILERFSAQQFPDLHSELNLSSLELGDSALYFCASSGDRAHEQYFGPGTRLTVT.

Turning to this clone: One end of the junction varies from germline; a read error may be responsible. This chain links TRBV6-6 with TRBJ2-7; a possible D gene is TRBD2 (5 bases). The length of the CDR3 is 13 residues. CDR1 and CDR2 (germline): MNHNY, SVGAGI (reference sequence). This CDR3 reads CASKGLASHEQYF. The CDR3 DNA sequence: TGTGCCAGCAAGGGTCTAGCCTCCCACGAGCAGTACTTC.

This clone was seen only a few times. The rearrangement uses TRBV30 and TRBJ2-1; a weak D match, TRBD2 (5 bases). This CDR3 contains 14 residues. The V end was cut by 2 bases, the J end by 1 base, with 9 bases between. The germline CDR1 and CDR2 sequences are GTSNPN and SVGIG (reference sequence). This CDR3 is CAWSLGLSYNEQFF. The CDR3 bases are TGTGCCTGGAGTTTAGGACTTTCCTACAATGAGCAGTTCTTC.

A single count supports this clone. The V call is TRBV7-9, the J call TRBJ1-2, with D unclear. This CDR3 spans 13 amino acids. Germline CDR1 SEHNR, CDR2 FQNEAQ (reference sequence). With 3 bases removed from V and 6 bases from J, the gap between germline ends came to 11 bases. In DNA, the CDR3 is TGTGCCAGCAGCTTCAAGGGAGAGAATGGCTACACCTTC. Its protein product is CASSFKGENGYTF.